This record looks at one T cell receptor beta chain sequence and its context. What antigen it recognizes has not been identified. The input lacks base qualities; no much larger clone sits a single base away. Collaborating institutions collected whole blood in K2EDTA tubes following their own protocols. For TCRbeta analysis, collaborators shipped samples as frozen whole blood, isolated PBMCs, or DNA extracted from either of those sample types. This sample stems from a study of blood T cell repertoires in COVID-19 (TCRdb year 2020). General notes on the study: Samples covering the acute and convalescent phases of COVID-19 were provided by collaborators in the United States, Italy and Spain. The material from the prospective study consisted of cDNA or gDNA derived from T cells, B-cell-depleted T cells, or PBMCs. Where HLA class I and class II types were available, the types were taken from metadata supplied by the sample provider, not from assay-based typing. Samples were obtained from the ongoing ImmuneRACE study (first 160 participants) and from some 1,200 subjects provided by 6 global collaborators. Subjects who had been exposed to COVID-19, were actively infected with it, or had recovered from it provided the deeply sampled blood TCRbeta repertoires that made up the dataset. A de-identified subject ID, COVID-19 status, age in years and sex were almost always included in the sample metadata. The repertoires were made available in a free public database intended to serve as a resource for research on the immune response to SARS-CoV-2.

TCRbeta CDR3 regions were amplified from genomic DNA by means of the immunoSEQ Assay, a bias-controlled multiplex PCR. The published analysis was carried out like this. The number of nucleated cells in each sample was estimated from the amplification of reference gene primers within the assay. To quantify the absolute abundance of each unique TCRbeta CDR3 rearrangement, sequence reads were collapsed and filtered. For each sample, productive Simpson clonality was calculated as the square root of Simpson's diversity index over productive rearrangements. Held by TCRdb, this immuneACCESS table contains in-frame sequences only and omits some clones. Under half of the omission traces to an unresolved V gene where checked; the cause of the rest is unknown. D and trimming come from the DNA, and the V and J calls and clone size come from that table. A total of 60,000 or so clones appear in this sample, approximately 73% of them only once. The ten largest account for approximately 6.8% of the sample.

The study at large found these results: The quantity of clinical and demographic metadata differed by source and by participant and was supplied without curation.

The CDR3 measures 15 amino acids from cysteine to phenylalanine. Only the CDR3 portion is preserved as DNA: 45 bases, with reading frame beginning at the first base. The germline ends are 13 bases apart after V is trimmed by 7 bases and J by 0 bases. Based on the germline V gene (reference sequence), the CDR1 and CDR2 sequences are MNHEY and SMNVEV. This TCR was sampled from a woman in her fifties or sixties with active or convalescent COVID-19. The chain uses TRBV27 and TRBJ1-3; a tentative D match to TRBD1 spans 6 bases. Material: peripheral blood. The DNA sequence is TGTGCCAGCACCGAGGGGGATTGCTCTGGAAACACCATATATTTT. It translates as CASTEGDCSGNTIYF.